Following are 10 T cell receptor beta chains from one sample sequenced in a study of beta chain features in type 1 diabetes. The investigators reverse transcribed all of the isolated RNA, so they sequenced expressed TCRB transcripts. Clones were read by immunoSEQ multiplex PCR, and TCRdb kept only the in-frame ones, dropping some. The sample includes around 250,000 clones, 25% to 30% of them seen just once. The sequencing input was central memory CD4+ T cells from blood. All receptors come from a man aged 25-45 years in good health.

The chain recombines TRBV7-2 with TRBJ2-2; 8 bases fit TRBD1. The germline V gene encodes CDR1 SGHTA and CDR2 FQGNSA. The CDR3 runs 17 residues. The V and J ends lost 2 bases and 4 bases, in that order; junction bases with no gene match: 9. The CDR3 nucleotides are TGTGCCAGCAGCTTAAGGCAGGGGGCCACCGGCACCGGGGAGCTGTTTTTT. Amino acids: CASSLRQGATGTGELFF.

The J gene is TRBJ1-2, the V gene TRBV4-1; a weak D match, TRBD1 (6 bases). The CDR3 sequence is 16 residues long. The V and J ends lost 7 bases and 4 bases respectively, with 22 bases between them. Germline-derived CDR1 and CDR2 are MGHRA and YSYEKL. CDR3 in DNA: TGCGCCAGCAACCCGAGCCAAGTTACAGGGAGCTATGGCTACACCTTC. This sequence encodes CASNPSQVTGSYGYTF.

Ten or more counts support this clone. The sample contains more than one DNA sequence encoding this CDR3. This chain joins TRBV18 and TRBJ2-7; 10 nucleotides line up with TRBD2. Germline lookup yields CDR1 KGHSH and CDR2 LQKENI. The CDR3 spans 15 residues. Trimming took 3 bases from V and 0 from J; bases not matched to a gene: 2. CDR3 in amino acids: CASSPGLANSYEQYF. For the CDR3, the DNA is TGTGCCAGCTCACCGGGACTAGCGAACTCCTACGAGCAGTACTTC.

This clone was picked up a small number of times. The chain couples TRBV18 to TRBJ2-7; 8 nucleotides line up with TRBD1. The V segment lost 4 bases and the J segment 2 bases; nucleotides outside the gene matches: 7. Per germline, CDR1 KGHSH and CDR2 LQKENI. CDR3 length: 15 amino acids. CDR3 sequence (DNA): TGTGCCAGCTCACTCGGACAGGGAGATACCTACGAGCAGTACTTC. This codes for CASSLGQGDTYEQYF.

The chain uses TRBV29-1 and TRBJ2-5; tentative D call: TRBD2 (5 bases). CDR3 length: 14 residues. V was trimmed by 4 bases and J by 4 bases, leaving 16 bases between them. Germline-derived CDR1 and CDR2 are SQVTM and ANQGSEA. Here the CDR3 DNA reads TGCAGCGTTGCCTGGGTCGCCAGCGGAGAGACCCAGTACTTC. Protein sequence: CSVAWVASGETQYF.

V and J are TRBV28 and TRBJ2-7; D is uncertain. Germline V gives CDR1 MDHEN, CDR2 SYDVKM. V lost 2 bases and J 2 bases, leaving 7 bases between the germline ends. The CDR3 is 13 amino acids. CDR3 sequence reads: CASSLGTPYEQYF. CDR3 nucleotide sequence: TGTGCCAGCAGTTTAGGCACCCCCTACGAGCAGTACTTC.

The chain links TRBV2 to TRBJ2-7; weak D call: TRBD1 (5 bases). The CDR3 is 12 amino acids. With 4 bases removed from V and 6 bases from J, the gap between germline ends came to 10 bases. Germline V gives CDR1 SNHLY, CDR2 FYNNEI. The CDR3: CASSGTGGEQYF. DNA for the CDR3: TGTGCCAGCAGTGGAACAGGTGGCGAGCAGTACTTC.

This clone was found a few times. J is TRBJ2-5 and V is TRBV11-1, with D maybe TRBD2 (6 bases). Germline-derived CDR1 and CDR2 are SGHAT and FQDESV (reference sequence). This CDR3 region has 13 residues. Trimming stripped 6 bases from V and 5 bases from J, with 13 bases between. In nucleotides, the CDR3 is TGTGCCAGCAGGCGACTAGTTGCGGAGACCCAGTACTTC. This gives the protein CASRRLVAETQYF.

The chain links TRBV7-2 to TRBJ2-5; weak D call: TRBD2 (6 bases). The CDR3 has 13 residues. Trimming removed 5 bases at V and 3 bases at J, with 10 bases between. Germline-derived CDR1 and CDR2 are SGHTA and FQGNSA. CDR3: CASSRDFKETQYF. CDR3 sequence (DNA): TGTGCCAGCAGCCGGGACTTTAAAGAGACCCAGTACTTC.

CDR3 DNA: TGTGCCAGCAGCTTTGAAACTACCATCTACGAGCAGTACTTC. Translating gives CASSFETTIYEQYF. The chain combines TRBV5-6 with TRBJ2-7; no reliable D call. This CDR3 comprises 14 residues. Trimming removed 2 bases from V and 3 bases from J, with 12 bases in between. Per the germline V gene, CDR1 is SGHDT and CDR2 is YYEEEE. Combining the CDR3 with reference TRBV5-6 and TRBJ2-7 gives the whole variable domain DAGVTQSPTHLIKTRGQQVTLRCSPKSGHDTVSWYQQALGQGPQFIFQYYEEEERQRGNFPDRFSGHQFPNYSSELNVNALLLGDSALYLCASSFETTIYEQYFGPGTRLTVT.